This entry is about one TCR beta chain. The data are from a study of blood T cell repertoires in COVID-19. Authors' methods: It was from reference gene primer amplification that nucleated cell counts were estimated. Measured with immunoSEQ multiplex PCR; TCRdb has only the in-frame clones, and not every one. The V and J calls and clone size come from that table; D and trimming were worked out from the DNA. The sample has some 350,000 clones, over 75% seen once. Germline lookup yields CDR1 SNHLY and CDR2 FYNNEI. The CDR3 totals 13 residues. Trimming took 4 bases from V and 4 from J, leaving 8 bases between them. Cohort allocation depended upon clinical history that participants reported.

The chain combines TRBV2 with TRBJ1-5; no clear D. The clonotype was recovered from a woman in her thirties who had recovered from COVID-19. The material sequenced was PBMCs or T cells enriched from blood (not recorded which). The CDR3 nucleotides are TGTGCCAGCAGTGTCTCGGGGAATCAGCCCCAGCATTTT. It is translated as CASSVSGNQPQHF. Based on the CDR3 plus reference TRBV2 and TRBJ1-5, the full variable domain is EPEVTQTPSHQVTQMGQEVILRCVPISNHLYFYWYRQILGQKVEFLVSFYNNEISEKSEIFDDQFSVERPDGSNFTLKIRSTKLEDSAMYFCASSVSGNQPQHFGDGTRLSIL.